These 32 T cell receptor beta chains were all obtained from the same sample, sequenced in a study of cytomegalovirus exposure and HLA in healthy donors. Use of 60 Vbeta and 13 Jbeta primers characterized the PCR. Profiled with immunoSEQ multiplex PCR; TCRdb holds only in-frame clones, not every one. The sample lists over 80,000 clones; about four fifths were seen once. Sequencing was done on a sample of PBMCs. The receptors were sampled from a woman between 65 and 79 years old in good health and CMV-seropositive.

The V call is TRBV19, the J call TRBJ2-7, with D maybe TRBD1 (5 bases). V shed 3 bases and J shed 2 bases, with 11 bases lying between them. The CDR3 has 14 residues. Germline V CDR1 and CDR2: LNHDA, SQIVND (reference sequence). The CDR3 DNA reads TGTGCCAGTAGTATGTCGACAGTACCCTACGAGCAGTACTTC. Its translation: CASSMSTVPYEQYF.

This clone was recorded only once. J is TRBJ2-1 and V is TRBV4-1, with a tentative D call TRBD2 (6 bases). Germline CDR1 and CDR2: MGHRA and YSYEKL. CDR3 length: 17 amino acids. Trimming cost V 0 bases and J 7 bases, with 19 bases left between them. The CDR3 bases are TGCGCCAGCAGCCAAGATTTTGAGGGAGGAGGGTATAATGAGCAGTTCTTC. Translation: CASSQDFEGGGYNEQFF.

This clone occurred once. CDR3 sequence: CASSPGQNQPQHF. In DNA form, the CDR3 reads TGTGCCAGCAGCCCGGGTCAGAATCAGCCCCAGCATTTT. This chain joins TRBV13 and TRBJ1-5; D unresolved. CDR3 length: 13 residues. Germline assignment: CDR1 PRHDT and CDR2 FYEKMQ (reference sequence). V dropped 5 bases and J dropped 4 bases, with 9 bases sitting between them.

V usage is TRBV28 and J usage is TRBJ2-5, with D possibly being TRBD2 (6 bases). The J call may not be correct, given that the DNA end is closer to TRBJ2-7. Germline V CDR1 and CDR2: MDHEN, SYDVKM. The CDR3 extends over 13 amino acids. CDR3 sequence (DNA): TGTGCCAGCAGTTTATCCGGGGGTGGCGAGCAGTACTTC. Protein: CASSLSGGGEQYF.

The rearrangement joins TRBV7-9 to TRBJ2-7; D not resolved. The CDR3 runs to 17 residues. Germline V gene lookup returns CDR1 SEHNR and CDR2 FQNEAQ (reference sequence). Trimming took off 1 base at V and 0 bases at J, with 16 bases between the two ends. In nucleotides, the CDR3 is TGTGCCAGCAGCTTAGGACTTTCCTGGATGAGCTCCTACGAGCAGTACTTC. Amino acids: CASSLGLSWMSSYEQYF.

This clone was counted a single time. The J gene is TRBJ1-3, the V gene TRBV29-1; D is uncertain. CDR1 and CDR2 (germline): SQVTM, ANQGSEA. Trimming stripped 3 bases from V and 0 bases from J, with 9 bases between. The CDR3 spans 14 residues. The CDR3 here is CSVERASSGNTIYF. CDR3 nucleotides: TGCAGCGTTGAGAGGGCCAGCTCTGGAAACACCATATATTTT.

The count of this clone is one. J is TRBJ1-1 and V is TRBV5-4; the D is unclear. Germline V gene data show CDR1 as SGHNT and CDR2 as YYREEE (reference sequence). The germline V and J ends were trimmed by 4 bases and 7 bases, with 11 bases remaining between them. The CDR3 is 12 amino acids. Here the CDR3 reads CASSLGSDEAFF. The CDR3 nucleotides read TGTGCCAGCAGCCTGGGGTCAGATGAAGCTTTCTTT.

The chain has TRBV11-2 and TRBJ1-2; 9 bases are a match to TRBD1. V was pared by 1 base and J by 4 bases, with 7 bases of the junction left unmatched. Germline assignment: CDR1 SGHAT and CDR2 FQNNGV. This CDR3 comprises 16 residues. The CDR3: CASSLGTGEELYGYTF. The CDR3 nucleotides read TGTGCCAGCAGCTTAGGGACAGGGGAGGAGCTCTATGGCTACACCTTC.

CDR3 amino acids: CASSHDIAWGGNTEAFF. The DNA for the CDR3 is TGTGCCAGCAGCCACGACATCGCCTGGGGGGGGAACACTGAAGCTTTCTTT. This chain links TRBV14 with TRBJ1-1; TRBD1 might be the D (5 bases). V was cut by 3 bases and J by 1 base, with 18 bases left in between. This CDR3 is built from 17 residues. CDR1 and CDR2 from the germline V gene are SGHDN and FVKESK.

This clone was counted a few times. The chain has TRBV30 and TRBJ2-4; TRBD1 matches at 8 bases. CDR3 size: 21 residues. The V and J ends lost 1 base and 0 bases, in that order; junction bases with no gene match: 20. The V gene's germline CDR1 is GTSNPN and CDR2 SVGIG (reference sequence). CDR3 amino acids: CAWSESRLGQVLAVAKNIQYF. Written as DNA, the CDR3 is TGTGCCTGGAGTGAGAGCCGCCTGGGACAGGTTCTAGCCGTAGCCAAAAACATTCAGTACTTC.

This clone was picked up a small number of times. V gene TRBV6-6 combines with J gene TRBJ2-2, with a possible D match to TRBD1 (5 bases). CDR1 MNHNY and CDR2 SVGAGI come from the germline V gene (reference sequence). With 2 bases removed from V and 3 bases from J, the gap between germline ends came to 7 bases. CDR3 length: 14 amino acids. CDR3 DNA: TGTGCCAGCAGTTACGACAGCTACACCGGGGAGCTGTTTTTT. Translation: CASSYDSYTGELFF.

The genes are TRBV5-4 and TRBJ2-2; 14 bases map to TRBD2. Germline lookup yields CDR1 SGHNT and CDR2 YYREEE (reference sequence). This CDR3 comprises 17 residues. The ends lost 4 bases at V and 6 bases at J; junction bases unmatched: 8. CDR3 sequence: CASSPSSGLAGAGELFF. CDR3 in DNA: TGTGCCAGCAGCCCCTCCTCGGGACTAGCGGGAGCCGGGGAGCTGTTTTTT.

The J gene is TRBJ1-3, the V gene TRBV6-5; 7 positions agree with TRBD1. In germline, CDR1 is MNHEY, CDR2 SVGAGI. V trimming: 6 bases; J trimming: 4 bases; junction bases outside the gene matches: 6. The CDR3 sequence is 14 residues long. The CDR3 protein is CASRNRGGGNTIYF. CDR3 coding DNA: TGTGCCAGCAGAAACAGGGGAGGAGGAAACACCATATATTTT.

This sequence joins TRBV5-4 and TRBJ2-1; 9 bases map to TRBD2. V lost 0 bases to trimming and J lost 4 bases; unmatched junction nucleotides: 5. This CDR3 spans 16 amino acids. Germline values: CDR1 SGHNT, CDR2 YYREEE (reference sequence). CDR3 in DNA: TGTGCCAGCAGCTTGGCCGGACTAGCGCCTTACAATGAGCAGTTCTTC. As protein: CASSLAGLAPYNEQFF.

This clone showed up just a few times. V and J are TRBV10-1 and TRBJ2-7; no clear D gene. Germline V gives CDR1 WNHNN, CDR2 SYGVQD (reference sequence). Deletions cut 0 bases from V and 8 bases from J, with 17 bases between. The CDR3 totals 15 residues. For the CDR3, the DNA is TGCGCCAGCAGTGAGTCTGGGCCTGCTGGTCTCAAGCAGTACTTC. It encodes CASSESGPAGLKQYF.

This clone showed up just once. The CDR3: CASTPAGARTDTQYF. The CDR3 DNA is TGTGCCAGTACCCCAGCGGGAGCACGCACAGATACGCAGTATTTT. J is TRBJ2-3 and V is TRBV19, with 8 bases identical to TRBD2. Germline V gene lookup returns CDR1 LNHDA and CDR2 SQIVND (reference sequence). The CDR3 length is 15 residues. The J segment lost 1 base and the V segment lost 7 bases, leaving 7 bases of the junction unmatched.

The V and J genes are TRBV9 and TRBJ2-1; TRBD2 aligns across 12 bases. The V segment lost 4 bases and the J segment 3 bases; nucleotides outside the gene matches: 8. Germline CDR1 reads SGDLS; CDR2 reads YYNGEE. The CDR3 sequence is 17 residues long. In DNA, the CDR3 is TGTGCCAGCAGCTTCTCACGGACTAGCGGGGTCTACAATGAGCAGTTCTTC. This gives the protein CASSFSRTSGVYNEQFF. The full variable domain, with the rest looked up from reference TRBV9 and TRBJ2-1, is DSGVTQTPKHLITATGQRVTLRCSPRSGDLSVYWYQQSLDQGLQFLIQYYNGEERAKGNILERFSAQQFPDLHSELNLSSLELGDSALYFCASSFSRTSGVYNEQFFGPGTRLTVL.

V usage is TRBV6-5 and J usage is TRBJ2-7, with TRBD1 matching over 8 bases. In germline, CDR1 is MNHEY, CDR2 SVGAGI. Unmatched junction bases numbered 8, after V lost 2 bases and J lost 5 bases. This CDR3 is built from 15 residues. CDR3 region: CASSYLQGAKDEQYF. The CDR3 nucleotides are TGTGCCAGCAGTTACCTTCAGGGGGCGAAAGACGAGCAGTACTTC.

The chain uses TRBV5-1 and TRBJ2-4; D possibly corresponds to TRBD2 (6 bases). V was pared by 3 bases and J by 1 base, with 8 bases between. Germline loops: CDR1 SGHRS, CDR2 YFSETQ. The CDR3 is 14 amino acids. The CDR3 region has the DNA TGCGCCAGCAGCTCGGGGGATGCCAAAAACATTCAGTACTTC. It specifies CASSSGDAKNIQYF.

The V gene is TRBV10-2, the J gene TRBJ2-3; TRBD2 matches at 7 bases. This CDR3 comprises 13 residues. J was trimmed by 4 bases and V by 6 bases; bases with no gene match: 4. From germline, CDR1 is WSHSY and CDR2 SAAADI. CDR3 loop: CASRGGWADTQYF. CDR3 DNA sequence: TGCGCCAGCAGGGGGGGGTGGGCAGATACGCAGTATTTT.

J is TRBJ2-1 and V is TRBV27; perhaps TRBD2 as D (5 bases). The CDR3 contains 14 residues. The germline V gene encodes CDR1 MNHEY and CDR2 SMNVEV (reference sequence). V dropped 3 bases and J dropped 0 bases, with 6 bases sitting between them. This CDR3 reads CASSFRDSYNEQFF. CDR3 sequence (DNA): TGTGCCAGCAGTTTCCGGGACTCCTACAATGAGCAGTTCTTC.

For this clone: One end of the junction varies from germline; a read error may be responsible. CDR3 coding DNA: TGCAGCGTTGATGCTAGCGGGACCTACGATGAGCAGTTCTTC. It is translated as CSVDASGTYDEQFF. This chain joins TRBV29-1 and TRBJ2-1; 9 nucleotides line up with TRBD2. The CDR3 runs to 14 residues. Germline V gene lookup returns CDR1 SQVTM and CDR2 ANQGSEA.

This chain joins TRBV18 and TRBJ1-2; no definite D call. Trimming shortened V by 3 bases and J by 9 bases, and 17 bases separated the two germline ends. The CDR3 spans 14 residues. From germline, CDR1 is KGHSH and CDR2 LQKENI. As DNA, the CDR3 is TGTGCCAGCTCACCCGAGAGCCAGGCGGGAAGCTACACCTTC. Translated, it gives CASSPESQAGSYTF.

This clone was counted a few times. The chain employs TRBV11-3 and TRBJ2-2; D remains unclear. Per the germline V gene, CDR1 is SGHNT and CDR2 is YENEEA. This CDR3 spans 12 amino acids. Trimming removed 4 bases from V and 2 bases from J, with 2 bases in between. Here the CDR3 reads CASSSNTGELFF. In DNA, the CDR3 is TGTGCCAGCAGCTCAAACACCGGGGAGCTGTTTTTT.

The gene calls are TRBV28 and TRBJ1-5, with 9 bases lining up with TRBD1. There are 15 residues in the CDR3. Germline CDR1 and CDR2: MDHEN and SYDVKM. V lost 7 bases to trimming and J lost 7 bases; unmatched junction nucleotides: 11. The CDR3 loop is CASTPGQGTRQPQHF. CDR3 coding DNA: TGTGCCAGCACCCCGGGACAGGGCACGCGACAGCCCCAGCATTTT.

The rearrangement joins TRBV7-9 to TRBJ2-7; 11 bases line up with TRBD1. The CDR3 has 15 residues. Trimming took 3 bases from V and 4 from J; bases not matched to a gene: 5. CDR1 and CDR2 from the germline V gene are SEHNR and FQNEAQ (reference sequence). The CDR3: CASSLAGTGGYEQYF. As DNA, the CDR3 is TGTGCCAGCAGCTTGGCCGGGACAGGGGGATACGAGCAGTACTTC.

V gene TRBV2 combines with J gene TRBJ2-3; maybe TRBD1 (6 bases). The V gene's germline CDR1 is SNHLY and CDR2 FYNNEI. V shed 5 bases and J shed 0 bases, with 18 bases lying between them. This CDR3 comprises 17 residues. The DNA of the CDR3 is TGTGCCAGCAGTTGGGACATTAAAGGAGTTAGCACAGATACGCAGTATTTT. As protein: CASSWDIKGVSTDTQYF.

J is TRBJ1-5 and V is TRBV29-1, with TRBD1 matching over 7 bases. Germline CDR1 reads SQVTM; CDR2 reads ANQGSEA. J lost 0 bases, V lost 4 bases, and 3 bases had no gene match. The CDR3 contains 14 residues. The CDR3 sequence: CSVGTGNSNQPQHF. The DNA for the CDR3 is TGCAGCGTTGGGACAGGCAATAGCAATCAGCCCCAGCATTTT. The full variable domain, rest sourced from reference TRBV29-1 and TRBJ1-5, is SAVISQKPSRDICQRGTSLTIQCQVDSQVTMMFWYRQQPGQSLTLIATANQGSEATYESGFVIDKFPISRPNLTFSTLTVSNMSPEDSSIYLCSVGTGNSNQPQHFGDGTRLSIL.

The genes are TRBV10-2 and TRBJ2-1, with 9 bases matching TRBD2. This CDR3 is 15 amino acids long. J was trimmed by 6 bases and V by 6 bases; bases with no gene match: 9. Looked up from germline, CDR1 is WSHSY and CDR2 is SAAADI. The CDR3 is CASRPLAGVVNEQFF. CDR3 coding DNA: TGCGCCAGCAGACCACTAGCGGGTGTGGTCAATGAGCAGTTCTTC.

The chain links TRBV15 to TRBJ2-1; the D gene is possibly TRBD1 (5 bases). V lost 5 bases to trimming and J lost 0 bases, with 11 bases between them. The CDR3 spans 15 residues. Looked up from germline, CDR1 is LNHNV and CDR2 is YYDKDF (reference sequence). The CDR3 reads CATSPQDISYNEQFF. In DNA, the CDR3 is TGTGCCACCAGCCCCCAGGACATCTCCTACAATGAGCAGTTCTTC. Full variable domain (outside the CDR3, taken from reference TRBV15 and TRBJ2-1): DAMVIQNPRYQVTQFGKPVTLSCSQTLNHNVMYWYQQKSSQAPKLLFHYYDKDFNNEADTPDNFQSRRPNTSFCFLDIRSPGLGDTAMYLCATSPQDISYNEQFFGPGTRLTVL.

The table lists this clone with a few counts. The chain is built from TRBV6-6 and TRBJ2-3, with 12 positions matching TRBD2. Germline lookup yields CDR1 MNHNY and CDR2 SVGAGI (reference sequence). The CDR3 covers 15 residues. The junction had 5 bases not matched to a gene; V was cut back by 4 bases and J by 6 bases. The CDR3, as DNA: TGTGCCAGCAGTTTCGCTAGCGGGGGGGCTGATACGCAGTATTTT. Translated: CASSFASGGADTQYF.

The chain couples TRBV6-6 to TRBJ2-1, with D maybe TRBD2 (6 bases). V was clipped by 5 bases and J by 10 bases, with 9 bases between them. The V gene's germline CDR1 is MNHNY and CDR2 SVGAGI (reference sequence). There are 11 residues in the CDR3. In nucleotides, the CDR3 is TGTGCCAGCAGTCCGACTAGAGAGCAGTTCTTC. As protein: CASSPTREQFF.